The 2 T cell receptor beta chains presented below share a single source sample, sequenced in a study of T cell responses to AZD1222 COVID-19 vaccine. Libraries were prepared by immunoSEQ multiplex PCR; TCRdb keeps only in-frame clonotypes and omits some of them. The repertoire has about 150,000 clones, 80% to 90% of them found once; the top ten carry under 8%. Here the sequenced sample was peripheral blood, taken after recovery from COVID-19. These receptors all come from an adult who had recovered from COVID-19.

The J gene is TRBJ2-3, the V gene TRBV3-1 (or the pseudogene TRBV3-2); a possible D gene is TRBD1 (6 bases). V gave up 4 bases and J gave up 1 base, with 6 bases separating them. Germline V gene data show CDR1 as LGHDT and CDR2 as YNNKEL (reference sequence). The CDR3 extends over 13 amino acids. In DNA, the CDR3 is TGTGCCAGCAGCCGACAGGGCACAGATACGCAGTATTTT. Residues: CASSRQGTDTQYF.

The chain joins TRBV7-2 to TRBJ1-1; 8 nucleotides line up with TRBD1. Germline loops: CDR1 SGHTA, CDR2 FQGNSA. This CDR3 is 17 amino acids long. V lost 5 bases and J lost 5; bases outside the gene matches: 16. CDR3 sequence (DNA): TGTGCCAGCAGCGTAGACAGGGGTGGTATCGGTCGAACTGAAGCTTTCTTT. Translation gives CASSVDRGGIGRTEAFF.